These 5 T cell receptor beta chains share one sample of origin, sequenced in a study of response to subunit inactivated influenza vaccine. MiXCR, applied by TCRdb to the RT-PCR reads, yields one record per CDR3 protein. Found here are around 480,000 distinct CDR3 sequences, about 10% of them singletons; the top ten hold about 12%. The sample in question was PBMCs from blood, obtained roughly 6 weeks after vaccination. The receptors were gathered from a man aged 45-65 years who received an inactivated influenza vaccine.

This chain links TRBV7-8 with TRBJ2-2; maybe TRBD1 (5 bases). Trimming cost V 4 bases and J 5 bases, with 20 bases left between them. The V gene's germline CDR1 is SGHVS and CDR2 FQNEAQ. CDR3 length: 17 amino acids. The CDR3 reads CASSSLVGALGTGELFF. The CDR3 DNA reads TGTGCCAGCAGCTCCCTCGTAGGGGCCCTGGGGACCGGGGAGCTGTTTTTT. The full variable domain, completed using reference TRBV7-8 and TRBJ2-2, is GAGVSQSPRYKVAKRGQDVALRCDPISGHVSLFWYQQALGQGPEFLTYFQNEAQLDKSGLPSDRFFAERPEGSVSTLKIQRTQQEDSAVYLCASSSLVGALGTGELFFGEGSRLTVL.

This clonotype was detected only a few times. The chain has TRBV7-9 and TRBJ2-1; D is perhaps TRBD2 (5 bases). CDR3 length equals 14 residues. Trimming removed 5 bases from V and 5 bases from J, with 13 bases in between. Germline assignment: CDR1 SEHNR and CDR2 FQNEAQ (reference sequence). The CDR3 region is CASSRGPEDNEQFF. The CDR3 nucleotides read TGTGCCAGCAGCCGTGGGCCGGAGGACAATGAGCAGTTCTTC. Variable domain in full (rest from reference TRBV7-9 and TRBJ2-1): DTGVSQNPRHKITKRGQNVTFRCDPISEHNRLYWYRQTLGQGPEFLTYFQNEAQLEKSRLLSDRFSAERPKGSFSTLEIQRTEQGDSAMYLCASSRGPEDNEQFFGPGTRLTVL.

V is TRBV29-1 and J is TRBJ2-7; the match to TRBD1 covers 8 bases. The CDR3 runs to 14 residues. V gave up 6 bases and J gave up 7 bases; unmatched junction bases: 14. Looked up from germline, CDR1 is SQVTM and CDR2 is ANQGSEA. CDR3 sequence: CSVGTGGFSKEQYF. CDR3 bases: TGCAGCGTGGGAACAGGGGGGTTCTCCAAGGAGCAGTACTTC.

The gene calls are TRBV3-1 and TRBJ1-6, with D maybe TRBD1 (6 bases). Looked up from germline, CDR1 is LGHDT and CDR2 is YNNKEL (reference sequence). This CDR3 has 17 residues. V was trimmed by 0 bases and J by 14 bases, leaving 23 bases between them. The CDR3 spells CASSQDLRDNRLFTLHF. CDR3 coding DNA: TGTGCCAGCAGCCAAGATCTTCGGGACAACAGGTTATTCACCCTCCACTTT.

A word on this clonotype: An end of the junction differs from the germline gene, which may be a read error. The rearrangement joins TRBV10-3 to TRBJ2-5; TRBD1 might be the D (5 bases). The CDR3 totals 13 residues. The germline V gene encodes CDR1 ENHRY and CDR2 SYGVKD. In DNA, the CDR3 is TGTGCCATCAGGGGTTTGGGGCAAGGGACCCAGTACTTC. It yields the protein CAIRGLGQGTQYF.